This T cell receptor beta chain was recorded in a study of shared clonotypes between healthy human individuals. The germline V gene has CDR1 SGHRS and CDR2 YFSETQ. CDR3 size: 15 residues. J gave up 3 bases and V 6 bases, and 5 bases lay outside the gene matches. Study-wide results and limits: Deeper or shallower sequencing was expected to change how clonotypes are shared among donors. Rarefaction revealed incomplete sorted-subset sequencing despite large depth.

On this clone: Its antigen is currently unknown.

Assay execution took place at the deep level. Sequencing used immunoSEQ multiplex PCR; TCRdb keeps in-frame clones, though not all of them. The data show around 1.6 million clones, under 99% seen once. The sequenced sample consisted of naive CD4+ T cells sorted from blood. This sample's subset: CD45RA+ positively selected. This rearrangement joins TRBV5-1 to TRBJ2-7; 14 bases agree with TRBD2. This clonotype originated in a man aged 30 to 39 in good health. The CDR3 sequence is CASMPGLAGGYEQYF. The CDR3 nucleotides read TGCGCCAGCATGCCCGGACTAGCGGGAGGCTACGAGCAGTACTTC. Full variable domain (missing parts from reference TRBV5-1 and TRBJ2-7): KAGVTQTPRYLIKTRGQQVTLSCSPISGHRSVSWYQQTPGQGLQFLFEYFSETQRNKGNFPGRFSGRQFSNSRSEMNVSTLELGDSALYLCASMPGLAGGYEQYFGPGTRLTVT.